This note documents a single TCR beta chain sequence. This record comes from a study of T cell responses to AZD1222 COVID-19 vaccine. Overall study: The analysis combined second doses at about 4 or about 12 weeks.

TCRdb's table, derived via immunoSEQ multiplex PCR, lists solely in-frame clones and lacks some. In the table there are under 150,000 clones, 75% to 95% of which are singletons. Losses at the gene ends were 5 bases for V and 2 bases for J; bases not matched to a gene: 2. This CDR3 spans 13 amino acids. Germline loops: CDR1 SGHVS, CDR2 FQNEAQ. This chain links TRBV7-8 with TRBJ1-2; 7 positions match TRBD1. The sample in question was peripheral blood, obtained on day 0 of AZD1222 vaccination. The receptor comes from an adult in good health. CDR3 in DNA: TGTGCCAGCAGCCCGACAGGGAACTATGGCTACACCTTC. Translation gives CASSPTGNYGYTF.